This T cell receptor beta chain was captured by sequencing in a study of cytotoxic CD8 clonotypes in ibrutinib-treated CLL. Broader study findings: While tracking circulating CD8+ T-cell counts, baseline clonality exceeded that of age-matched healthy donors. Clonotypes that were public were uncommon, and they contracted or stayed stable on treatment. Sustained-remission and progressing patients were not sampled at matched times.

Researchers set a sequencing depth target of 1 in 200,000 to 1 in 1 million T cells. TCRdb's table, derived via immunoSEQ multiplex PCR, lists solely in-frame clones and lacks some. In the table there are about 130,000 clones, 80% to 90% of which are singletons. Losses at the gene ends were 3 bases for V and 1 base for J; bases not matched to a gene: 8. There are 16 residues in the CDR3. Germline values: CDR1 MDHEN, CDR2 SYDVKM. This clone was observed once. What it binds is unknown. The chain employs TRBV28 and TRBJ1-2, with 7 positions matching TRBD1. This receptor was obtained from a human donor with chronic lymphocytic leukemia. This sample comprised PBMCs, obtained after 24 months of ibrutinib treatment. The CDR3 protein is CASSFGQGGFNYGYTF. The DNA of the CDR3 is TGTGCCAGCAGTTTCGGGCAGGGGGGGTTTAACTATGGCTACACCTTC.